This entry lists 22 T cell receptor beta chains sequenced from one sample in a study of blood T cells in healthy people across ages. The authors ran a second PCR of roughly 6 to 11 cycles using a sample-barcoded 5' primer and a J-beta primer mix. Using its own MiXCR run on the 5' RACE reads, TCRdb lists one record per CDR3 protein. This sample has about 1.4 million distinct CDR3 sequences; around 55% occur once, and the top ten carry 5.5% to 8%. Sequencing was done on a sample of blood. The receptors derive from a man aged 18 to 30 in good health.

The chain uses TRBV29-1 and TRBJ2-1; 9 bases are a match to TRBD1. The CDR3 has 13 residues. Losses at the gene ends were 6 bases for V and 8 bases for J; bases not matched to a gene: 8. Germline V CDR1 and CDR2: SQVTM, ANQGSEA. The CDR3 DNA is TGCAGCGTCCCCGGACAGGGGCACGATGAGCAGTTCTTC. Translating it yields CSVPGQGHDEQFF.

V usage is TRBV28 and J usage is TRBJ1-1; D gene ambiguous. Germline values: CDR1 MDHEN, CDR2 SYDVKM. V was clipped by 1 base and J by 2 bases, with 17 bases between them. CDR3 length equals 17 residues. The CDR3 DNA reads as TGTGCCAGCAGTTTATCCCTTCGACGGCGCTTAAACACTGAAGCTTTCTTT. Translated, it gives CASSLSLRRRLNTEAFF.

The CDR3 nucleotides read TGCAGTGCTAGCGGGCTAAGCTCCTACAATGAGCAGTACTTC. Amino acids: CSASGLSSYNEQYF. V is TRBV20-1 and J is TRBJ2-1; unclear D gene. The J call may be wrong; the DNA end is better matched by TRBJ2-7. The CDR3 has 14 amino acids. Germline loops: CDR1 DFQATT, CDR2 SNEGSKA (reference sequence).

The gene calls are TRBV29-1 and TRBJ1-2; the D gene is possibly TRBD1 (5 bases). Germline loops: CDR1 SQVTM, CDR2 ANQGSEA. This CDR3 spans 12 amino acids. Trimming stripped 0 bases from V and 8 bases from J, with 10 bases between. CDR3 in amino acids: CSVEDGTGGYTF. The CDR3 region has the DNA TGCAGCGTTGAAGATGGTACAGGCGGCTACACCTTC.

The CDR3 sequence: CSASGRGAYNEQFF. The CDR3 DNA reads as TGCAGCGCTAGCGGGAGGGGGGCCTACAATGAGCAGTTCTTC. The chain employs TRBV29-1 and TRBJ2-1; 12 positions agree with TRBD2. Germline assignment: CDR1 SQVTM and CDR2 ANQGSEA. The CDR3 runs to 14 residues. The ends lost 7 bases at V and 2 bases at J; junction bases unmatched: 3.

The V gene is TRBV13, the J gene TRBJ2-3, with TRBD1 matching 8 bases. There are 15 residues in the CDR3. CDR1 and CDR2 (germline): PRHDT, FYEKMQ (reference sequence). Trimming removed 5 bases from V and 4 bases from J; junction bases left unmatched: 8. The CDR3: CASSQRTGSSDTQYF. For the CDR3, the DNA is TGTGCCAGCAGCCAGCGGACAGGGAGCTCAGATACGCAGTATTTT.

The rearrangement uses TRBV4-3 and TRBJ2-7; 10 positions match TRBD1. The J call is in doubt because the DNA end fits TRBJ2-5 better. The CDR3 covers 15 residues. Germline V CDR1 and CDR2: LGHNA, YSLEER. CDR3 nucleotide sequence: TGCGCCAGCAGCCAAGACATGGGACAGGGGGAGACCCAGTACTTC. Amino acids: CASSQDMGQGETQYF.

This clonotype appeared a few times. The chain recombines TRBV4-1 with TRBJ2-7; D may match TRBD1 or TRBD2 (5 bases each). The CDR3 is 16 amino acids. Germline loops: CDR1 MGHRA, CDR2 YSYEKL. Trimming left V 0 bases short and J 1 base short, with 13 bases between. CDR3: CASSQEGVGASYEQYF. CDR3 coding DNA: TGCGCCAGCAGCCAAGAGGGGGTAGGGGCTTCCTACGAGCAGTACTTC.

The chain links TRBV29-1 to TRBJ2-5; tentatively, D is TRBD1 (6 bases). The germline V gene encodes CDR1 SQVTM and CDR2 ANQGSEA. CDR3 size: 12 residues. V shed 8 bases and J shed 5 bases, with 15 bases lying between them. CDR3 amino acids: CSMIQGRETQYF. In nucleotides, the CDR3 is TGCAGCATGATACAGGGACGGGAGACCCAGTACTTC.

This sequence joins TRBV7-2 and TRBJ2-1; D may be TRBD2 (5 bases). Germline values: CDR1 SGHTA, CDR2 FQGNSA. This CDR3 comprises 13 residues. Trimming shortened V by 4 bases and J by 6 bases, and 10 bases separated the two germline ends. The CDR3 bases are TGTGCCAGCAGCTCAGGAGGCTCCAATGAGCAGTTCTTC. This sequence encodes CASSSGGSNEQFF.

The chain carries TRBV5-6 and TRBJ1-4; no reliable D call. Deletions cut 4 bases from V and 4 bases from J, with 11 bases between. The germline V gene encodes CDR1 SGHDT and CDR2 YYEEEE. The CDR3 consists of 14 residues. The CDR3 region has the DNA TGTGCCAGCAGCCTCGGAAGTTTTAATGAAAAACTGTTTTTT. This sequence encodes CASSLGSFNEKLFF.

The rearrangement links TRBV7-2 to TRBJ2-1; D is ambiguous. The V end was cut by 1 base, the J end by 8 bases, with 12 bases between. Per the germline V gene, CDR1 is SGHTA and CDR2 is FQGNSA. This CDR3 comprises 14 residues. The DNA for the CDR3 is TGTGCCAGCAGCTTAGAATCGCCACGCCATGAGCAGTTCTTC. Protein: CASSLESPRHEQFF. Supplemented by reference TRBV7-2 and TRBJ2-1, the full variable domain reads GAGVSQSPSNKVTEKGKDVELRCDPISGHTALYWYRQSLGQGLEFLIYFQGNSAPDKSGLPSDRFSAERTGGSVSTLTIQRTQQEDSAVYLCASSLESPRHEQFFGPGTRLTVL.

The chain couples TRBV7-8 to TRBJ2-7, with D possibly matching TRBD2 (6 bases). The germline CDR1 and CDR2 sequences are SGHVS and FQNEAQ. CDR3 length equals 15 residues. The ends were cut back, 5 bases at V and 7 bases at J, with 21 bases in the middle. For the CDR3, the DNA is TGTGCCAGCAGCACCCAACCGGGACTTGCTGATGAGCAGTACTTC. It specifies CASSTQPGLADEQYF.

The CDR3 DNA follows: TGTGCCAGCAGCTCCGAAGTGAGCCAACTGTTTTTT. Its translation is CASSSEVSQLFF. This chain links TRBV4-2 with TRBJ1-4; D is unclear. CDR3 length equals 12 residues. The V and J ends lost 5 bases and 12 bases respectively, with 13 bases between them. From germline, CDR1 is LGHNA and CDR2 YNFKEQ.

The chain has TRBV7-9 and TRBJ2-7; D not certain. The CDR3 loop spans 16 amino acids. CDR1 is SEHNR and CDR2 is FQNEAQ in the germline V gene (reference sequence). Trimming pared 1 base from V and 3 bases from J, leaving 16 bases between. CDR3 protein: CASSLGYPMTFYEQYF. The DNA for the CDR3 is TGTGCCAGCAGCTTAGGCTACCCGATGACTTTCTACGAGCAGTACTTC. Full variable domain (outside the CDR3, taken from reference TRBV7-9 and TRBJ2-7): DTGVSQNPRHKITKRGQNVTFRCDPISEHNRLYWYRQTLGQGPEFLTYFQNEAQLEKSRLLSDRFSAERPKGSFSTLEIQRTEQGDSAMYLCASSLGYPMTFYEQYFGPGTRLTVT.

This clonotype turned up a few times. The V call is TRBV4-3, the J call TRBJ2-2; 8 bases map to TRBD2. Looked up from germline, CDR1 is LGHNA and CDR2 is YSLEER. The CDR3 spans 17 residues. V trimming: 2 bases; J trimming: 4 bases; junction bases outside the gene matches: 9. DNA of the CDR3: TGCGCCAGCAGCCAAAACGGGCGGGGGGCCGGCACCGGGGAGCTGTTTTTT. It yields the protein CASSQNGRGAGTGELFF.

This clonotype was seen only a few times. The chain joins TRBV29-1 to TRBJ2-5; TRBD2 is a possible D gene (5 bases). The length of the CDR3 is 10 residues. Germline values: CDR1 SQVTM, CDR2 ANQGSEA. V lost 7 bases, J lost 4 bases, and 7 bases lay in between. As DNA, the CDR3 is TGCAGCGCCGAGGGAGAGACCCAGTACTTC. It translates to CSAEGETQYF.

The chain couples TRBV5-1 to TRBJ1-5; D is ambiguous. The CDR3 is 13 residues long. CDR1 is SGHRS, CDR2 YFSETQ, per germline. V was pared by 4 bases and J by 7 bases, with 12 bases between. CDR3 in amino acids: CASSRAEGQPQHF. Here the CDR3 DNA reads TGCGCCAGCAGCCGGGCGGAGGGACAGCCCCAGCATTTT.

The sample holds one count of this clonotype. This chain uses TRBV20-1 with TRBJ2-3, with D possibly TRBD2 on 7 matching bases. Germline CDR1 DFQATT, CDR2 SNEGSKA (reference sequence). CDR3 length: 16 amino acids. V shed 3 bases and J shed 4 bases, with 20 bases lying between them. The DNA for the CDR3 is TGCAGTGCTAGGGGGGGGGGCTTTGCGGCTGCAGATACGCAGTATTTT. This translates into CSARGGGFAAADTQYF.

This chain connects TRBV5-1 to TRBJ1-2; D not resolved. Germline V gene data show CDR1 as SGHRS and CDR2 as YFSETQ. This CDR3 region has 14 residues. The V end was cut by 0 bases, the J end by 0 bases, with 6 bases between. Here the CDR3 DNA reads TGCGCCAGCAGCTTGGAGGGTGCTAACTATGGCTACACCTTC. It encodes CASSLEGANYGYTF.

The chain carries TRBV7-9 and TRBJ2-5, with D perhaps matching TRBD2 (5 bases). This CDR3 region has 13 residues. In germline, CDR1 is SEHNR, CDR2 FQNEAQ (reference sequence). V was trimmed by 6 bases and J by 5 bases, leaving 13 bases between them. The CDR3 DNA sequence: TGTGCCAGCAGAGCTCGGGGTATGGAGACCCAGTACTTC. As protein: CASRARGMETQYF.

This clonotype was counted a few times. V and J are TRBV5-1 and TRBJ2-1, with TRBD1 as a possible D gene (5 bases). V was trimmed by 4 bases and J by 3 bases, leaving 17 bases between them. Germline V gives CDR1 SGHRS, CDR2 YFSETQ. The CDR3 consists of 16 residues. CDR3 nucleotides: TGCGCCAGCAGCCCAGTAATGACAGAGAACTACAATGAGCAGTTCTTC. It is translated as CASSPVMTENYNEQFF.